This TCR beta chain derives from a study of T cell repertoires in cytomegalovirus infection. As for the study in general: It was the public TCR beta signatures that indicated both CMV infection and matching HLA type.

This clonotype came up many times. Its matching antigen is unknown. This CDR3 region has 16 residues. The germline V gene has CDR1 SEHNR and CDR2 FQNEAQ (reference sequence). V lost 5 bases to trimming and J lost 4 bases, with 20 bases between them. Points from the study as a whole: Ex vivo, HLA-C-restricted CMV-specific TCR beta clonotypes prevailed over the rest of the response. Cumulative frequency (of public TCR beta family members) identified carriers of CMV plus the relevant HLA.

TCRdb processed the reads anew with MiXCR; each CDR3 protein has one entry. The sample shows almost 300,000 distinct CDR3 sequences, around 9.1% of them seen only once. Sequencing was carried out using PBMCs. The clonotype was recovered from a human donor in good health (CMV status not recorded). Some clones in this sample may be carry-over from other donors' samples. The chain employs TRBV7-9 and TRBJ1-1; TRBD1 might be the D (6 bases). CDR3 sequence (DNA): TGTGCCAGCAGCCCACCAGGCGGGGGGCCGGCCACTGAAGCTTTCTTT. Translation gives CASSPPGGGPATEAFF. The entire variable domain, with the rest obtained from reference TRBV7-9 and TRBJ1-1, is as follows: DTGVSQNPRHKITKRGQNVTFRCDPISEHNRLYWYRQTLGQGPEFLTYFQNEAQLEKSRLLSDRFSAERPKGSFSTLEIQRTEQGDSAMYLCASSPPGGGPATEAFFGQGTRLTVV.